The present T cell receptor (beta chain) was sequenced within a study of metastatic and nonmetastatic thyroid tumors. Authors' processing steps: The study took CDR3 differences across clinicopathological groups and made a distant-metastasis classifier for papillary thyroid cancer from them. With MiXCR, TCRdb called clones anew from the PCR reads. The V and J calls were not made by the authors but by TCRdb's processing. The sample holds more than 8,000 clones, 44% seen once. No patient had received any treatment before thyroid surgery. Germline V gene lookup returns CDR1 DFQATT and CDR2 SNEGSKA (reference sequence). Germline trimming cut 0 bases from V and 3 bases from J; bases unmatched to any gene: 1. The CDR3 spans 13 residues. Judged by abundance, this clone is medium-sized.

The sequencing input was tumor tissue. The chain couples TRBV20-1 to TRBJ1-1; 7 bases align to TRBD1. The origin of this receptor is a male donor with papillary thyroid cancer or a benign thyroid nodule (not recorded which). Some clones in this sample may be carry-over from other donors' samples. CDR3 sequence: CSARDQGDTEAFF. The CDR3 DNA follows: TGCAGTGCTAGAGATCAGGGGGACACTGAAGCTTTCTTT.